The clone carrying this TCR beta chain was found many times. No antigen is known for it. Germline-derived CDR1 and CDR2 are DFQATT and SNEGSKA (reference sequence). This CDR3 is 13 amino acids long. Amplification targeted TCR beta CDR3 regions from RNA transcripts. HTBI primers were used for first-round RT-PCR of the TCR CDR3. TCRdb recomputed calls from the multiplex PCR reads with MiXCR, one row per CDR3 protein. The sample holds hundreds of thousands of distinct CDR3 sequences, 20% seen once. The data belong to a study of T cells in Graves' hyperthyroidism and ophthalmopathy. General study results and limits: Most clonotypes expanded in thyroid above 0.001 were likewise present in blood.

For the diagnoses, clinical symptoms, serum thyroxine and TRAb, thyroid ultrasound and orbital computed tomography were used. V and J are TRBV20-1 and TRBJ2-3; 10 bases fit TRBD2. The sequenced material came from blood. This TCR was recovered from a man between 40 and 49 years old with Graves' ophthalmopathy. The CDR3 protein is CSVSGRHTDTQYF. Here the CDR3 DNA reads TGCAGCGTTAGCGGGAGGCACACAGATACGCAGTATTTT.